This is a list of T cell receptor beta chains from one sample in a study of T-cell memory formation after mild COVID-19. A single record per CDR3 protein comes from TCRdb applying MiXCR to the 5' RACE reads. Among 150,000 to 200,000 distinct CDR3 sequences listed, 9.5% to 13% were seen once. Input material: PBMCs or a T cell subset sorted from them (not recorded which). The receptors shown here come from a young man who had mild COVID-19 (a few samples of this study predate the infection). Cell type and time point are not known. CDR3s include the opening cysteine and the closing phenylalanine or tryptophan. A D gene is named only where the DNA matches it firmly. The size field is filled for only some rows; it gives once, few, many or a size class.

TRBJ2-5	TRBV4-1	few	TRBD1	CASSQGPDRGLMETQYF	TGCGCCAGCAGCCAAGGTCCAGACAGGGGGCTGATGGAGACCCAGTACTTC
TRBJ2-2	TRBV20-1	.	.	CSARPTGPGELFF	TGCAGTGCTAGACCGACAGGCCCCGGGGAGCTGTTTTTT
TRBJ2-1	TRBV5-1	few	.	CASSPGLSSYNEQFF	TGCGCCAGCAGCCCGGGACTGAGCTCCTACAATGAGCAGTTCTTC
TRBJ1-5	TRBV6-4	few	.	CASSREGNQPQHF	TGTGCCAGCAGCAGAGAAGGCAATCAGCCCCAGCATTTT
TRBJ2-1	TRBV4-3	few	TRBD1	CASSRGRGHEQFF	TGCGCCAGCAGCCGGGGTAGGGGGCATGAGCAGTTCTTC
TRBJ2-3	TRBV19	few	TRBD1	CASTNGQGTDTQYF	TGTGCCAGTACTAATGGACAGGGCACAGATACGCAGTATTTT
TRBJ1-5	TRBV4-1	.	.	CASSQEGGYSNQPQHF	TGCGCCAGCAGCCAAGAGGGCGGTTATAGCAATCAGCCCCAGCATTTT
TRBJ1-5	TRBV12-3/TRBV12-4	many	.	CASRDQGGNQPQHF	TGTGCCAGCAGGGATCAGGGTGGCAATCAGCCCCAGCATTTT
TRBJ1-1	TRBV4-3	few	.	CASSQRGSWPSEAFF	TGCGCCAGCAGCCAGCGTGGCAGTTGGCCGTCTGAAGCTTTCTTT
TRBJ2-1	TRBV7-9	few	TRBD2	CASSLIGGATNEQFF	TGTGCCAGCAGCTTAATCGGGGGGGCCACCAATGAGCAGTTCTTC
TRBJ1-5	TRBV20-1	few	.	CSALKGGNQPQHF	TGCAGTGCTCTTAAAGGGGGCAATCAGCCCCAGCATTTT